This T cell receptor beta chain stems from a study of blood T cell repertoires in COVID-19. Study-level background: From the United States, Italy and Spain came samples of acute and convalescent COVID-19. T cells, B-cell-depleted T cells, or PBMCs provided the cDNA or gDNA that served as material.

In the original workflow: By means of reference gene primer amplification, nucleated cell counts were estimated. Data came from immunoSEQ multiplex PCR; TCRdb stores just in-frame clones and leaves some out. V and J calls and clone size follow that table, whereas D and trimming were derived from the DNA. The sample consists of approximately 230,000 clones, approximately 90% of them appearing once. This CDR3 contains 16 residues. Deletions cut 2 bases from V and 3 bases from J, with 17 bases between. In germline, CDR1 is SGHRS, CDR2 YFSETQ. The genes are TRBV5-1 and TRBJ1-1; D remains ambiguous. What was sequenced was peripheral blood. The TCR was taken from a woman in her thirties with COVID-19, enrolled during active disease. For the CDR3, the DNA is TGCGCCAGCAGCTTAGGCAAGTCGCAGAGGGACACTGAAGCTTTCTTT. This sequence encodes CASSLGKSQRDTEAFF.